This TCR beta chain was sequenced in a study of blood T cells in healthy people across ages. Study results and caveats: Naive T cell percentage and TCR beta diversity correlated strongly.

Concerning this clonotype: The antigen remains undetermined.

PCR was performed a second time for roughly 7 to 11 cycles using a sample-barcoded 5' primer and a J-beta primer mix. Tags on each cDNA molecule came from a template-switch adaptor with 12 random nucleotides. One entry per CDR3 protein results from TCRdb running MiXCR on the 5' RACE reads. The table has 550,000 to 750,000 distinct CDR3 sequences, approximately 21% seen once; the top ten hold roughly 3.4%. This CDR3 has 11 residues. Germline V lookup: CDR1 GTSNPN, CDR2 SVGIG (reference sequence). Germline trimming cut 8 bases from V and 6 bases from J; bases unmatched to any gene: 7. The chain is built from TRBV30 and TRBJ2-7; 7 bases align to TRBD2. This clonotype originated in a man between 65 and 85 years old in good health. Sequences were obtained from blood. The CDR3 reads CAGGVEAEQYF. CDR3 nucleotide sequence: TGTGCCGGGGGGGTGGAGGCCGAGCAGTACTTC.